Below are 27 T cell receptor beta chains sequenced from a single sample in a study of response to subunit inactivated influenza vaccine. TCRdb reanalysed the RT-PCR reads using MiXCR and keeps one entry per CDR3 protein. There are about 520,000 distinct CDR3 sequences in the sample; approximately 11% occur only once, and approximately 12% lies in the top ten. Sequenced here: PBMCs from blood, sampled 45 days after vaccination. These receptors came from a middle-aged man who received an inactivated influenza vaccine.

The chain carries TRBV28 and TRBJ2-1; unclear D gene. CDR3 length: 11 amino acids. The germline gives CDR1 MDHEN, CDR2 SYDVKM. V gave up 7 bases and J gave up 10 bases, with 11 bases separating them. DNA of the CDR3: TGTGCCAGCACCCTTCAATGGGAGCAGTTCTTC. It encodes CASTLQWEQFF.

This clonotype was recorded a few times. The chain uses TRBV20-1 and TRBJ2-5; D is uncertain. CDR1 DFQATT and CDR2 SNEGSKA come from the germline V gene (reference sequence). The CDR3 totals 13 residues. With 3 bases removed from V and 4 bases from J, the gap between germline ends came to 12 bases. CDR3 loop: CSARSLDIETQYF. The CDR3 nucleotides are TGCAGTGCTAGGTCCCTAGATATAGAGACCCAGTACTTC.

This chain uses TRBV21-1 with TRBJ2-6; no check of the table's D call, TRBD1, against the DNA was made. TRBV21-1 constitutes a pseudogene. The CDR3 consists of 18 residues. CDR3 region: CASSARKGAGPGANVLTF. In DNA form, the CDR3 reads TGTGCCAGCAGCGCCAGGAAGGGCGCGGGCCCTGGGGCCAACGTCCTGACTTTC.

The rearrangement joins TRBV5-5 to TRBJ2-7; the match to TRBD1 covers 10 bases. Trimming removed 0 bases from V and 6 bases from J; junction bases left unmatched: 6. Germline V gene sequence: CDR1 SGHKS, CDR2 YYEKEE (reference sequence). The CDR3 is 15 residues long. CDR3 protein: CASSLDLGQGTEQYF. As DNA, the CDR3 is TGTGCCAGCAGCTTGGATCTGGGACAGGGGACCGAGCAGTACTTC.

This rearrangement joins TRBV12-3 or TRBV12-4 to TRBJ2-1; 7 nucleotides agree with TRBD1. The CDR3 totals 15 residues. V shed 2 bases, J shed 4 bases, and the junction held 5 bases outside the gene matches. DNA for the CDR3: TGTGCCAGCAGTTTACCCGGACAGGCTTACAATGAGCAGTTCTTC. Protein sequence: CASSLPGQAYNEQFF.

The chain links TRBV6-1 to TRBJ2-7; TRBD1 is a possible D gene (5 bases). CDR1 is MNHNS and CDR2 is SASEGT in the germline V gene. The V and J ends lost 4 bases and 1 base respectively, with 14 bases between them. The CDR3 length is 15 residues. This CDR3 is CASSVTGHFSYEQYF. The CDR3 DNA reads as TGTGCCAGCAGTGTAACAGGCCATTTTTCCTACGAGCAGTACTTC.

The chain employs TRBV4-1 and TRBJ2-3, with 7 nucleotides matching TRBD2. V shed 0 bases, J shed 2 bases, and the junction held 8 bases outside the gene matches. The germline V gene encodes CDR1 MGHRA and CDR2 YSYEKL. CDR3 length: 17 residues. In nucleotides, the CDR3 is TGCGCCAGCAGCCAAGAACCTTGGCGGGGGTCCACAGATACGCAGTATTTT. Translating it yields CASSQEPWRGSTDTQYF.

This clonotype was picked up many times. The V and J genes are TRBV10-2 and TRBJ2-7; 7 bases line up with TRBD1. The CDR3 has 14 residues. The V gene end was trimmed by 5 bases and the J gene end by 2 bases; junction bases not matched to a gene: 6. CDR1 is WSHSY and CDR2 is SAAADI in the germline V gene. CDR3 amino acids: CASSYDRAPYEQYF. For the CDR3, the DNA is TGCGCCAGCAGTTACGACAGGGCCCCCTACGAGCAGTACTTC.

This clonotype was seen repeatedly, ten times or more. The chain recombines TRBV28 with TRBJ2-3; 11 bases agree with TRBD1. CDR1 MDHEN and CDR2 SYDVKM come from the germline V gene. J was trimmed by 7 bases and V by 7 bases; bases with no gene match: 10. The CDR3 runs to 15 residues. CDR3 sequence: CASNSEGQGVYTQYF. The CDR3 coding sequence is TGTGCCAGCAACTCGGAGGGACAGGGGGTTTATACGCAGTATTTT.

In this sample, this clonotype turned up many times. This chain connects TRBV20-1 to TRBJ1-2, with D possibly matching TRBD1 (5 bases). With 8 bases removed from V and 8 bases from J, the gap between germline ends came to 15 bases. The CDR3 totals 11 residues. CDR1 DFQATT and CDR2 SNEGSKA come from the germline V gene (reference sequence). CDR3 sequence (DNA): TGCAGTTCCGGGACGGCTTTCGGCTACACCTTC. Translating gives CSSGTAFGYTF.

This clonotype was seen more than once but under ten times. This chain's CDR3 is CASSFTVWGGYTF. DNA of the CDR3: TGTGCCAGCAGTTTTACGGTTTGGGGGGGCTACACCTTC. The chain recombines TRBV28 with TRBJ1-2; possible D gene TRBD1, 5 bases. Between the trimmed V and J ends, which lost 3 bases and 8 bases, there was a span of 13 bases. The CDR3 is made up of 13 amino acids. Germline V gene lookup returns CDR1 MDHEN and CDR2 SYDVKM.

This clonotype was counted ten times or more. The chain couples TRBV5-1 to TRBJ2-2; D may be TRBD2 (5 bases). The germline V and J ends were trimmed by 2 bases and 7 bases, with 9 bases remaining between them. The germline gives CDR1 SGHRS, CDR2 YFSETQ. The CDR3 covers 13 residues. The CDR3 DNA sequence: TGCGCCAGCAGCTTCAGAGGGAGCGGGGAGCTGTTTTTT. Its protein product is CASSFRGSGELFF.

Only a few counts were recorded for this clonotype. This chain uses TRBV9 with TRBJ1-1; tentative D call: TRBD1 (5 bases). Trimming left V 4 bases short and J 1 base short, with 17 bases between. Germline CDR1 is SGDLS and CDR2 is YYNGEE. The CDR3 covers 16 residues. CDR3 sequence: CASSPYSGLGNTEAFF. The CDR3 coding sequence is TGTGCCAGCAGCCCTTACTCAGGGCTCGGGAACACTGAAGCTTTCTTT.

This clonotype was seen at least ten times. This chain links TRBV7-2 with TRBJ2-4; 9 nucleotides line up with TRBD2. The CDR3 runs to 16 residues. Trimming cost V 3 bases and J 8 bases; bases outside gene matches: 11. Germline V gene sequence: CDR1 SGHTA, CDR2 FQGNSA. CDR3 DNA sequence: TGTGCCAGCAGCTTTGTAGCGGGAGCCGTTGGGGACATTCAGTACTTC. Translated, it gives CASSFVAGAVGDIQYF.

This clonotype was found a few times. This chain connects TRBV7-2 to TRBJ2-5, with D possibly matching TRBD1 (6 bases). The CDR3 covers 14 residues. V was trimmed by 2 bases and J by 5 bases, leaving 12 bases between them. Per the germline V gene, CDR1 is SGHTA and CDR2 is FQGNSA. CDR3 amino acids: CASSLLGQGETQYF. CDR3 DNA: TGTGCCAGCAGCTTATTGGGCCAGGGGGAGACCCAGTACTTC.

This clonotype was recorded a few times. This chain joins TRBV5-1 and TRBJ2-3; 12 positions match TRBD2. Germline V lookup: CDR1 SGHRS, CDR2 YFSETQ. J gave up 1 base and V 6 bases, and 6 bases lay outside the gene matches. CDR3 size: 16 residues. Here the CDR3 reads CASTLAGGLRTDTQYF. CDR3 nucleotides: TGCGCCAGCACTCTAGCGGGGGGGCTTCGCACAGATACGCAGTATTTT.

V gene TRBV6-1 combines with J gene TRBJ2-3; D may be TRBD1 or TRBD2 (6 bases each). CDR1 is MNHNS and CDR2 is SASEGT in the germline V gene. This CDR3 contains 17 residues. V lost 6 bases and J 3 bases, leaving 22 bases between the germline ends. This CDR3 reads CASSPGGTLLNTDTQYF. In DNA form, the CDR3 reads TGTGCCAGCAGCCCCGGGGGCACTCTTTTGAATACAGATACGCAGTATTTT.

This clonotype was seen at least ten times. V is TRBV7-2 and J is TRBJ2-7, with unresolved D. The germline V gene encodes CDR1 SGHTA and CDR2 FQGNSA. This CDR3 comprises 13 residues. The V and J ends lost 3 bases and 4 bases respectively, with 10 bases between them. The CDR3 is CASSLHSLYEQYF. The CDR3 nucleotides read TGTGCCAGCAGCTTGCACAGCTTGTACGAGCAGTACTTC.

This clonotype was detected only a few times. The rearrangement joins TRBV4-3 to TRBJ2-6; tentatively, D is TRBD2 (6 bases). Trimming left V 3 bases short and J 2 bases short, with 14 bases between. The CDR3 has 17 residues. Germline V gene sequence: CDR1 LGHNA, CDR2 YSLEER. CDR3 coding DNA: TGCGCCAGCAGCCAGGGCCAGGGAGGCGCTGGGGCCAACGTCCTGACTTTC. It is translated as CASSQGQGGAGANVLTF.

The chain recombines TRBV2 with TRBJ2-1; TRBD2 agrees at 11 bases. V gave up 6 bases and J gave up 5 bases; unmatched junction bases: 3. CDR3 length: 14 amino acids. Germline lookup yields CDR1 SNHLY and CDR2 FYNNEI. The CDR3 region is CASRTSGVNNEQFF. The CDR3 nucleotides read TGTGCCAGCAGGACTAGCGGGGTTAACAATGAGCAGTTCTTC. Based on the CDR3 plus reference TRBV2 and TRBJ2-1, the full variable domain is EPEVTQTPSHQVTQMGQEVILRCVPISNHLYFYWYRQILGQKVEFLVSFYNNEISEKSEIFDDQFSVERPDGSNFTLKIRSTKLEDSAMYFCASRTSGVNNEQFFGPGTRLTVL.

The genes are TRBV18 and TRBJ2-7; no firm D call. Germline V gives CDR1 KGHSH, CDR2 LQKENI. Deletions cut 3 bases from V and 6 bases from J, with 9 bases between. This CDR3 comprises 12 residues. In DNA, the CDR3 is TGTGCCAGCTCACCCGCCTCGGGCGAGCAGTACTTC. Protein sequence: CASSPASGEQYF.

This clonotype was seen only a few times. The V and J genes are TRBV20-1 and TRBJ2-7; 15 bases agree with TRBD2. V lost 5 bases to trimming and J lost 2 bases; unmatched junction nucleotides: 7. The CDR3 consists of 16 residues. Looked up from germline, CDR1 is DFQATT and CDR2 is SNEGSKA (reference sequence). The CDR3, as DNA: TGCAGTGCTGGATCCGGGACTAGCGGGGGGACCTACGAGCAGTACTTC. Amino acid sequence: CSAGSGTSGGTYEQYF.

This chain joins TRBV29-1 and TRBJ2-7, with 9 positions matching TRBD1. The germline V gene has CDR1 SQVTM and CDR2 ANQGSEA. V was clipped by 5 bases and J by 1 base; unmatched bases: 6. The CDR3 sequence is 14 residues long. The CDR3 coding sequence is TGCAGCGTTAGGACCGGGACAGGGTCCTACGAGCAGTACTTC. Translated, it gives CSVRTGTGSYEQYF.

The CDR3 bases are TGTGCCAGCAGCTTAGCGGGACTAGCGGACCAAGAGACCCAGTACTTC. Encoded protein: CASSLAGLADQETQYF. The genes are TRBV7-2 and TRBJ2-5; 11 bases agree with TRBD2. CDR1 is SGHTA and CDR2 is FQGNSA in the germline V gene. This CDR3 region has 16 residues. Unmatched junction bases numbered 0, after V lost 0 bases and J lost 0 bases. Drawing the rest from reference TRBV7-2 and TRBJ2-5, the complete variable domain is GAGVSQSPSNKVTEKGKDVELRCDPISGHTALYWYRQSLGQGLEFLIYFQGNSAPDKSGLPSDRFSAERTGGSVSTLTIQRTQQEDSAVYLCASSLAGLADQETQYFGPGTRLLVL.

The chain recombines TRBV28 with TRBJ2-5; 10 nucleotides align to TRBD2. The CDR3 is 19 amino acids. The germline V gene has CDR1 MDHEN and CDR2 SYDVKM. Losses at the gene ends were 5 bases for V and 4 bases for J; bases not matched to a gene: 19. CDR3 bases: TGTGCCAGCAGTCCCAACCGGGGAAAAGCGGGGGGGCAGGGAGAGACCCAGTACTTC. Encoded protein: CASSPNRGKAGGQGETQYF.

This clonotype was counted ten times or more. The V and J genes are TRBV5-5 and TRBJ1-2; D uncertain. The germline V gene encodes CDR1 SGHKS and CDR2 YYEKEE (reference sequence). The CDR3 contains 16 residues. V gave up 2 bases and J gave up 3 bases, with 17 bases separating them. In DNA, the CDR3 is TGTGCCAGCAGCTTCTCCCCCGGGGATTTTTACTATGGCTACACCTTC. This sequence encodes CASSFSPGDFYYGYTF.

This clonotype was found many times. The chain carries TRBV3-1 and TRBJ1-1; D is unclear. CDR3 length: 15 residues. V was shortened by 0 bases and J by 4 bases, with 12 bases between the two germline ends. The germline V gene has CDR1 LGHDT and CDR2 YNNKEL (reference sequence). Here the CDR3 DNA reads TGTGCCAGCAGCCAAGATAGAGCGGGCTTCACTGAAGCTTTCTTT. This gives the protein CASSQDRAGFTEAFF.